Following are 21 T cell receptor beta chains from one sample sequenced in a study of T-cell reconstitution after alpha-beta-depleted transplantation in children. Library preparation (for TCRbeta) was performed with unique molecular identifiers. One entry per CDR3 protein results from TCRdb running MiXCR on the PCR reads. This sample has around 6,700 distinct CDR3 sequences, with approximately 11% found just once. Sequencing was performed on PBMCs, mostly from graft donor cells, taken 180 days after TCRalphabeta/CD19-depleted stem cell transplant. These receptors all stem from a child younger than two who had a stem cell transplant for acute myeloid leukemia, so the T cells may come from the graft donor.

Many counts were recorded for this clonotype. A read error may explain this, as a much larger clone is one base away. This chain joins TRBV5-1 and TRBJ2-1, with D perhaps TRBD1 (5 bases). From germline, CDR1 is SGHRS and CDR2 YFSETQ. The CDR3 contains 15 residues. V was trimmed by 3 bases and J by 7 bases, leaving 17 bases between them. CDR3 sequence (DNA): TGCGCCAGCAGCTCGCAGGGCGTGAGTACGAATGAGCAGTTCTTC. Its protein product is CASSSQGVSTNEQFF. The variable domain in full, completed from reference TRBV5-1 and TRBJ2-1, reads KAGVTQTPRYLIKTRGQQVTLSCSPISGHRSVSWYQQTPGQGLQFLFEYFSETQRNKGNFPGRFSGRQFSNSRSEMNVSTLELGDSALYLCASSSQGVSTNEQFFGPGTRLTVL.

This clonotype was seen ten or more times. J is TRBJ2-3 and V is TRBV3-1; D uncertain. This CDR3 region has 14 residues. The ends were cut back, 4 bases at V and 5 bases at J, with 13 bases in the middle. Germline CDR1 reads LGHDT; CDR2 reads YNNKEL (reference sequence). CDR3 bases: TGTGCCAGCAGCCCCCTTCGAATTGGAGATACGCAGTATTTT. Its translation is CASSPLRIGDTQYF.

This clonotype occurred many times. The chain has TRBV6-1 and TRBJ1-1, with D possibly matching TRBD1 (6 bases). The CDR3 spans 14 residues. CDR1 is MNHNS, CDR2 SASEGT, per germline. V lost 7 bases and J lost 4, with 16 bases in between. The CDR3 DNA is TGTGCCAGCACTCTTACAGGGCTCGGCACTGAAGCTTTCTTT. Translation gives CASTLTGLGTEAFF.

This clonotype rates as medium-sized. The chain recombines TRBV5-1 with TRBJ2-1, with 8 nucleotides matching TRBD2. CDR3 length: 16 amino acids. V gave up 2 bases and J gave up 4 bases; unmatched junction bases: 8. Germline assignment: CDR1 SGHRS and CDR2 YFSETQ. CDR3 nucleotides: TGCGCCAGCAGCTTAAGCGGGAGTTCTGTGTACAATGAGCAGTTCTTC. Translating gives CASSLSGSSVYNEQFF.

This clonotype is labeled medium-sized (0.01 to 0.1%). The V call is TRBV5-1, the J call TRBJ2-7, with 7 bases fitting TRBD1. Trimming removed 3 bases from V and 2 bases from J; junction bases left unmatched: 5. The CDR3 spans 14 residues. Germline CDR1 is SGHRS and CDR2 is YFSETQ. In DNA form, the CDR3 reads TGCGCCAGCAGCTCGGGACAGAGGACCTACGAGCAGTACTTC. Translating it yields CASSSGQRTYEQYF.

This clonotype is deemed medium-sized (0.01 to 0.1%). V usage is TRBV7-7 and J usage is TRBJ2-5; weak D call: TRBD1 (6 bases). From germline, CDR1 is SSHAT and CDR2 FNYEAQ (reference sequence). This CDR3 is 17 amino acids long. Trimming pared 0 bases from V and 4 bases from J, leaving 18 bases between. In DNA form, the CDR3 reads TGTGCCAGCAGCTTAGCAGGGCATTCAGGGGTCCGAGAGACCCAGTACTTC. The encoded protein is CASSLAGHSGVRETQYF.

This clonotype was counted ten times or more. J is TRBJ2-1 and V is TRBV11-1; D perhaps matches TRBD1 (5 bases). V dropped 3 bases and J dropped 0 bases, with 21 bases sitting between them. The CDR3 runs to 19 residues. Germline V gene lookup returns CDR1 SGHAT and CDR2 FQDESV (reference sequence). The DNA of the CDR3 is TGTGCCAGCAGCTTTCTGTCCATGGGGCGGTTTCGCTCCTACAATGAGCAGTTCTTC. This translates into CASSFLSMGRFRSYNEQFF.

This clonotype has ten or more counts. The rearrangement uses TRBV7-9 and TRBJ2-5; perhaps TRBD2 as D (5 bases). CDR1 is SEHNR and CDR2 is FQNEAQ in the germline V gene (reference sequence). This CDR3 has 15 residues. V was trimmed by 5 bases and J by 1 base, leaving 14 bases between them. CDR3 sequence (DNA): TGTGCCAGCAGCCCCCGAGAGCGGCCCCAAGAGACCCAGTACTTC. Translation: CASSPRERPQETQYF.

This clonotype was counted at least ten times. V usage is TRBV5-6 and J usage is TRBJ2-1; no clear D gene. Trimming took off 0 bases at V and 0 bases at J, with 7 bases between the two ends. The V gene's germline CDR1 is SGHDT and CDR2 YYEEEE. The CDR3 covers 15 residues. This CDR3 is CASSLGQASYNEQFF. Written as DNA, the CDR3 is TGTGCCAGCAGCTTGGGTCAGGCCTCCTACAATGAGCAGTTCTTC.

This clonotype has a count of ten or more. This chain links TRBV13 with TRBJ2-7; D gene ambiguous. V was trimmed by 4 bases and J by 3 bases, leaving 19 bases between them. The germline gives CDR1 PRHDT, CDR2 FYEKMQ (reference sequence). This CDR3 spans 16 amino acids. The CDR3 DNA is TGTGCCAGCAGCTCAACTCGGTCGGATCCCTACTACGAGCAGTACTTC. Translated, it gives CASSSTRSDPYYEQYF.

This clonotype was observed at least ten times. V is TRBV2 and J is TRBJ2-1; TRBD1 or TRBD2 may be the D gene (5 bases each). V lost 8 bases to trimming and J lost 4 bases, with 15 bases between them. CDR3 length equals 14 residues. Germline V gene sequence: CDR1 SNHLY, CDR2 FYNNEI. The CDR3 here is CASGEPGAYNEQFF. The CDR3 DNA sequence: TGTGCCAGCGGGGAGCCTGGGGCTTACAATGAGCAGTTCTTC.

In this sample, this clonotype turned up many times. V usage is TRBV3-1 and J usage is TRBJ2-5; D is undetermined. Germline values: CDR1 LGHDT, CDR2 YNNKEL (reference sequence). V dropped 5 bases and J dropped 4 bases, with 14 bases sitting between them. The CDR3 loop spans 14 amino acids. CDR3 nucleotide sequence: TGTGCCAGCAGCGGCCCGGCTAGTCGAGAGACCCAGTACTTC. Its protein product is CASSGPASRETQYF.

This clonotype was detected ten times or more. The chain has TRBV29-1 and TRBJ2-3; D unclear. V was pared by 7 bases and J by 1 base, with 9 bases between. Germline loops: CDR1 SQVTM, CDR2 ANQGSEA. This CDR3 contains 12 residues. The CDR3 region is CSDLGRTDTQYF. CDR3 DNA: TGCAGCGACCTCGGCCGCACAGATACGCAGTATTTT.

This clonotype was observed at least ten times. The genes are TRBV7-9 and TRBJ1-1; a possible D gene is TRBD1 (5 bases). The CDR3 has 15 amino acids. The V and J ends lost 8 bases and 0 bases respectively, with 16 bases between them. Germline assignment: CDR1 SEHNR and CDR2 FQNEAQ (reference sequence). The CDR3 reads CASLEQALMNTEAFF. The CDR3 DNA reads TGTGCCAGCCTGGAACAGGCCCTCATGAACACTGAAGCTTTCTTT.

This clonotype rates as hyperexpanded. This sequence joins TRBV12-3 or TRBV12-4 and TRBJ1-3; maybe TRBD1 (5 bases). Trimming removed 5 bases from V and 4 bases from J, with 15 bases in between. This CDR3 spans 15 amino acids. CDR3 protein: CASSPGGGSGNTIYF. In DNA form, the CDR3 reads TGTGCCAGCAGTCCCGGCGGGGGGTCCGGAAACACCATATATTTT.

The DNA for the CDR3 is TGCAGTGATTCTACAGGCATGGGCAATCAGCCCCAGCATTTT. Protein: CSDSTGMGNQPQHF. This chain uses TRBV20-1 with TRBJ1-5; possibly TRBD1 for D (5 bases). Per the germline V gene, CDR1 is DFQATT and CDR2 is SNEGSKA (reference sequence). V was trimmed by 7 bases and J by 2 bases, leaving 15 bases between them. The length of the CDR3 is 14 residues.

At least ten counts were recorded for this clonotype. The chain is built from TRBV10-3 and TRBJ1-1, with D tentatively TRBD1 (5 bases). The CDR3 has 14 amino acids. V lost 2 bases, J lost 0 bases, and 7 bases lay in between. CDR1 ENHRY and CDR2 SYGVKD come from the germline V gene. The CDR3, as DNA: TGTGCCATCAGTGAGCGACAGATGAACACTGAAGCTTTCTTT. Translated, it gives CAISERQMNTEAFF.

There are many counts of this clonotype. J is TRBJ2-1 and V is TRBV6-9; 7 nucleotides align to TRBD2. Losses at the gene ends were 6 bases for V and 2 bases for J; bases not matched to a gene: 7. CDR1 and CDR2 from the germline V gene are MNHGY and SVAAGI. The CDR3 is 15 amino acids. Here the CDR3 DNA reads TGTGCCAGCAGGAGAGCGGGAATCGCCTACAATGAGCAGTTCTTC. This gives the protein CASRRAGIAYNEQFF.

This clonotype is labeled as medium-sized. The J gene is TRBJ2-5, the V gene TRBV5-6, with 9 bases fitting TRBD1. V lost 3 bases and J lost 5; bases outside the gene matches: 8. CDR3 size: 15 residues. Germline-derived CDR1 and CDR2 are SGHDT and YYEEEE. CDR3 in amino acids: CASSSPGQGPETQYF. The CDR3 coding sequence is TGTGCCAGCAGCTCACCCGGACAGGGGCCGGAGACCCAGTACTTC.

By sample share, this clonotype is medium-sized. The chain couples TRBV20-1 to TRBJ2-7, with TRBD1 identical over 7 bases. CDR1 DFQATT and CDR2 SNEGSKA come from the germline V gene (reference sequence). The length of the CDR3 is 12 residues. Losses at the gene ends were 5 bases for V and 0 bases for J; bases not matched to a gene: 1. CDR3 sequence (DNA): TGCAGTGCTGGACAGGACTCCTACGAGCAGTACTTC. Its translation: CSAGQDSYEQYF.

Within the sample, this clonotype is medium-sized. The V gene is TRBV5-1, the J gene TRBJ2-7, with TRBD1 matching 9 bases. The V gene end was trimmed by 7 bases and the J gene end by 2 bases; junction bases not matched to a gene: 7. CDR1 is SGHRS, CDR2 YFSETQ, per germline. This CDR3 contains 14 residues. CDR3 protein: CASRPRTGAYEQYF. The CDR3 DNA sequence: TGCGCCAGCCGCCCTCGGACAGGGGCCTACGAGCAGTACTTC.